This T cell receptor (beta chain) was sequenced during a study of T cell responses to AZD1222 COVID-19 vaccine. Regarding the study as a whole: Repertoire sampling happened only post peak T cell response. Among the donors, most were white British and more were female, and clonal diversity was possibly underestimated. In the spike-specific TCR repertoire, nearly half reportedly target unmutated variant regions. Spike-specific TCR breadth and depth grew following two AZD1222 doses.

Trimming at V came to 3 bases and at J to 0 bases, leaving 10 bases not matched to a gene. Germline V gene lookup returns CDR1 MGHRA and CDR2 YSYEKL. This CDR3 is built from 17 residues. As to this clone: Its antigen is unidentified.

Method: immunoSEQ multiplex PCR; TCRdb's copy keeps in-frame clones and lacks some. Of about 150,000 clones listed, more than 75% are singletons. This clonotype was obtained from an adult in good health. This rearrangement joins TRBV4-1 to TRBJ1-1; 7 nucleotides align to TRBD1. The material sequenced was peripheral blood, taken on day 0 of AZD1222 vaccination. The CDR3 DNA reads TGCGCCAGCAGCCATACCCGGGACAGCAGACTGAACACTGAAGCTTTCTTT. Translated, it gives CASSHTRDSRLNTEAFF.